The present T cell receptor (beta chain) was sequenced within a study of shared clonotypes between healthy human individuals. Template amounts of approximately 310 ng DNA, around 31,000 T cell genomes, were employed in unsorted PBMC replicate PCRs. Data came from immunoSEQ multiplex PCR; TCRdb stores just in-frame clones and leaves some out. Of about 490,000 clones detected, over 75% appear once; the ten largest clones hold approximately 12%. Concerning this clone: Its antigen is currently unknown.

This CDR3 is 17 amino acids long. The germline CDR1 and CDR2 sequences are MNHEY and SMNVEV (reference sequence). J gave up 4 bases and V 1 base, and 8 bases lay outside the gene matches. Findings of the study overall: Tissue TCR repertoires likely differ from these blood-only repertoires.

Sequencing input: PBMCs. The sequence was obtained from a woman in her forties in good health. Some clones in this sample may be carry-over from other donors' samples. This sequence joins TRBV27 and TRBJ2-1, with 9 bases matching TRBD2. The CDR3 sequence: CASSLLGLAGSYNEQFF. The CDR3 bases are TGTGCCAGCAGTTTATTGGGGCTAGCGGGGTCTTACAATGAGCAGTTCTTC.